These T cell receptor beta chains were read from a single sample in a study of beta chain features in type 1 diabetes. The table came from immunoSEQ multiplex PCR; TCRdb's copy has only in-frame clones and leaves some out. The sample lists 150,000 or so clones, 9.7% occurring once. The sequenced sample consisted of central memory CD4+ T cells from blood. The receptors stem from a woman between 40 and 50 years old in good health. CDR3s include the opening cysteine and the closing phenylalanine or tryptophan. The D gene is left open where the match is weak. Clone size appears in some rows only: once, few, many, or a class for an expanded clone.

v_call: TRBV19; j_call: TRBJ1-2; clone_size: -; d_call: -; cdr3_nt: TGTGCCAGTAGTCTCCGACAACGGCATGGCTACACCTTC; cdr3_aa: CASSLRQRHGYTF
v_call: TRBV4-3; j_call: TRBJ2-3; clone_size: -; d_call: -; cdr3_nt: TGCGCCAGCAGCCAAGACTCAGGGTTCACAGATACGCAGTATTTT; cdr3_aa: CASSQDSGFTDTQYF
v_call: TRBV2; j_call: TRBJ1-2; clone_size: -; d_call: -; cdr3_nt: TGTGCCAGCAGTGAATCGAACTATGGCTACACCTTC; cdr3_aa: CASSESNYGYTF
v_call: TRBV7-2; j_call: TRBJ1-2; clone_size: -; d_call: TRBD1; cdr3_nt: TGTGCCAGCAGCTTAGCAACAGGGGGCCGCGGCTACACCTTC; cdr3_aa: CASSLATGGRGYTF
v_call: TRBV5-4; j_call: TRBJ2-3; clone_size: few; d_call: TRBD1; cdr3_nt: TGTGCCGCACAGGCAGGGGGCCCAGGACGAATAACAGATACGCAGTATTTT; cdr3_aa: CAAQAGGPGRITDTQYF
v_call: TRBV7-2; j_call: TRBJ2-7; clone_size: few; d_call: -; cdr3_nt: TGTGCCAGCAGCTTACGGGAGATTCGGGACGAGCAGTACTTC; cdr3_aa: CASSLREIRDEQYF
v_call: TRBV5-1; j_call: TRBJ1-1; clone_size: few; d_call: -; cdr3_nt: TGCGCCAGCAGCTTGAGCACAGTGAACACTGAAGCTTTCTTT; cdr3_aa: CASSLSTVNTEAFF
v_call: TRBV2; j_call: TRBJ2-5; clone_size: few; d_call: TRBD2; cdr3_nt: TGTGCCAGCAGCCAGGACGGGGTGGGGGGGGACCAGTACTTC; cdr3_aa: CASSQDGVGGDQYF
v_call: TRBV5-1; j_call: TRBJ2-2; clone_size: few; d_call: -; cdr3_nt: TGCGCCAGCAGCTTGGGGGACTACACCGGGGAGCTGTTTTTT; cdr3_aa: CASSLGDYTGELFF
v_call: TRBV6-5; j_call: TRBJ1-1; clone_size: few; d_call: -; cdr3_nt: TGTGCCAGCGTATCGGGGGTGGCTTTCTTT; cdr3_aa: CASVSGVAFF
v_call: TRBV10-3; j_call: TRBJ2-3; clone_size: -; d_call: TRBD2; cdr3_nt: TGTGCCATCCGGGCGGGGGGGGTGACAGATACGCAGTATTTT; cdr3_aa: CAIRAGGVTDTQYF
v_call: TRBV7-2; j_call: TRBJ2-7; clone_size: few; d_call: -; cdr3_nt: TGTGCCAGCAGCTCGAGCGGAGGCAGCTCCTACGAGCAGTACTTC; cdr3_aa: CASSSSGGSSYEQYF
v_call: TRBV25-1; j_call: TRBJ1-3; clone_size: -; d_call: TRBD1; cdr3_nt: TGTGCCAGCAGTGAACCTGGGGACAGGGGAAACACCATATATTTT; cdr3_aa: CASSEPGDRGNTIYF
v_call: TRBV6-5; j_call: TRBJ2-7; clone_size: few; d_call: -; cdr3_nt: TGTGCCAGCAGACCCTACGCCTCCGACGAGCAGTACTTC; cdr3_aa: CASRPYASDEQYF
v_call: TRBV7-2; j_call: TRBJ2-7; clone_size: -; d_call: -; cdr3_nt: TGTGCCAGCAGCTTACCGACAGCCTACGAGCAGTACTTC; cdr3_aa: CASSLPTAYEQYF
v_call: TRBV19; j_call: TRBJ1-2; clone_size: few; d_call: -; cdr3_nt: TGTGCCAGTAGTGCAGGGGTCAGTAACTATGGCTACACCTTC; cdr3_aa: CASSAGVSNYGYTF
v_call: TRBV9; j_call: TRBJ1-2; clone_size: many; d_call: -; cdr3_nt: TGTGCCAGCAGCGTAGACTCCAGGGTAGTCGGTGGCTACACCTTC; cdr3_aa: CASSVDSRVVGGYTF
v_call: TRBV9; j_call: TRBJ2-3; clone_size: -; d_call: TRBD2; cdr3_nt: TGTGCCAGCAGCGTTGGGGGAATCAGGACTAGCGGGGTCACGCAGTATTTT; cdr3_aa: CASSVGGIRTSGVTQYF
v_call: TRBV18; j_call: TRBJ1-5; clone_size: few; d_call: -; cdr3_nt: TGTGCCAGCTCACCTGCAAGAGACAATCAGCCCCAGCATTTT; cdr3_aa: CASSPARDNQPQHF
v_call: TRBV11-2; j_call: TRBJ2-7; clone_size: few; d_call: -; cdr3_nt: TGTGCCAGCAGCGGCACAGTCCGAGAGCAGTACTTC; cdr3_aa: CASSGTVREQYF
v_call: TRBV6-5; j_call: TRBJ2-1; clone_size: -; d_call: -; cdr3_nt: TGTGCCAGCAGTTCCCGTCCCAATGAGCAGTTCTTC; cdr3_aa: CASSSRPNEQFF
v_call: TRBV13; j_call: TRBJ2-3; clone_size: few; d_call: TRBD2; cdr3_nt: TGTGCCAGCAGCTTAGGGCGACTAGCGGGGACTCCATCAGGAGATACGCAGTATTTT; cdr3_aa: CASSLGRLAGTPSGDTQYF
v_call: TRBV7-9; j_call: TRBJ2-5; clone_size: few; d_call: -; cdr3_nt: TGTGCCAGCAGCTTAGTGATCGGGCTAGCCGAGACCCAGTACTTC; cdr3_aa: CASSLVIGLAETQYF
v_call: TRBV5-1; j_call: TRBJ1-2; clone_size: few; d_call: -; cdr3_nt: TGCGCCAGCAGCTTGGTTCTCGGGGGGGGAAACTATGGCTACACCTTC; cdr3_aa: CASSLVLGGGNYGYTF
v_call: TRBV11-2; j_call: TRBJ1-2; clone_size: -; d_call: TRBD1; cdr3_nt: TGTGCCAGCAGCCCCGGACAGGACTATGGCTACACCTTC; cdr3_aa: CASSPGQDYGYTF
v_call: TRBV5-4; j_call: TRBJ1-2; clone_size: few; d_call: -; cdr3_nt: TGTGCCAGCAGCCCGGGTGAGAGGGAAGGCTATGGCTACACCTTC; cdr3_aa: CASSPGEREGYGYTF
v_call: TRBV19; j_call: TRBJ1-5; clone_size: -; d_call: TRBD1; cdr3_nt: TGTGCCAGTAGTTTGACAGGGAGCAGTCAGCCCCAGCATTTT; cdr3_aa: CASSLTGSSQPQHF
v_call: TRBV7-6; j_call: TRBJ1-5; clone_size: -; d_call: TRBD1; cdr3_nt: TGTGCCAGCAGCTTAGGACAGGGAGTTCATCAGCCCCAGCATTTT; cdr3_aa: CASSLGQGVHQPQHF
v_call: TRBV18; j_call: TRBJ2-3; clone_size: -; d_call: TRBD1; cdr3_nt: TGTGCCAGCGCCGGACAGGGGCCCACAGATACGCAGTATTTT; cdr3_aa: CASAGQGPTDTQYF
v_call: TRBV27; j_call: TRBJ2-7; clone_size: -; d_call: TRBD1; cdr3_nt: TGTGCCAGCAGACGGGGACAGGCCTACTCCTACGAGCAGTACTTC; cdr3_aa: CASRRGQAYSYEQYF
v_call: TRBV2; j_call: TRBJ2-4; clone_size: few; d_call: TRBD2; cdr3_nt: TGTGCCAGCCCATTCGGGAGGAGGGCGTACAAAAACATTCAGTACTTC; cdr3_aa: CASPFGRRAYKNIQYF
v_call: TRBV5-4; j_call: TRBJ2-5; clone_size: -; d_call: -; cdr3_nt: TGTGCCAGCAGCCCAGGCGGGGTGCCTTTAGGGACCCAGTACTTC; cdr3_aa: CASSPGGVPLGTQYF
v_call: TRBV19; j_call: TRBJ1-2; clone_size: -; d_call: TRBD1; cdr3_nt: TGTGCCAGTAGTGGGGACAGGGGTGGCTACACCTTC; cdr3_aa: CASSGDRGGYTF
v_call: TRBV10-3; j_call: TRBJ2-7; clone_size: -; d_call: -; cdr3_nt: TGTGCCATCGGATCAGGGTCCGGAGACGAGCAGTACTTC; cdr3_aa: CAIGSGSGDEQYF
v_call: TRBV7-2; j_call: TRBJ2-1; clone_size: -; d_call: TRBD2; cdr3_nt: TGTGCCAGCAGTATGGGGACTAGCCCGGCCGAGCAGTTCTTC; cdr3_aa: CASSMGTSPAEQFF
v_call: TRBV2; j_call: TRBJ1-2; clone_size: few; d_call: TRBD1; cdr3_nt: TGTGCCAGCAGTTTAGGACAGGGTCTAGTCGATGGCTACACCTTC; cdr3_aa: CASSLGQGLVDGYTF
v_call: TRBV6-6; j_call: TRBJ2-7; clone_size: many; d_call: TRBD1; cdr3_nt: TGTGCCAGCAGTACTTACAGGGGGTCGGGTTACGAGCAGTACTTC; cdr3_aa: CASSTYRGSGYEQYF
v_call: TRBV19; j_call: TRBJ1-1; clone_size: many; d_call: -; cdr3_nt: TGTGCCAGTAGGGACAGTGCCATGAACACTGAAGCTTTCTTT; cdr3_aa: CASRDSAMNTEAFF
v_call: TRBV5-4; j_call: TRBJ1-2; clone_size: -; d_call: -; cdr3_nt: TGTGCCAGCAGCTTGCCAGGGGACTATGGCTACACCTTC; cdr3_aa: CASSLPGDYGYTF
v_call: TRBV14; j_call: TRBJ2-3; clone_size: -; d_call: -; cdr3_nt: TGTGCCAGCAGCCAAGATCTCCGGGGTACAGATACGCAGTATTTT; cdr3_aa: CASSQDLRGTDTQYF
v_call: TRBV9; j_call: TRBJ2-1; clone_size: -; d_call: TRBD2; cdr3_nt: TGTGCCAGCAGCGTATACGCGGGAGGGGGCCTGTTCTTC; cdr3_aa: CASSVYAGGGLFF
v_call: TRBV19; j_call: TRBJ2-5; clone_size: few; d_call: -; cdr3_nt: TGTGCCAGTAGTATAGTCGCCGCGGAGACCCAGTACTTC; cdr3_aa: CASSIVAAETQYF
v_call: TRBV5-6; j_call: TRBJ2-2; clone_size: few; d_call: -; cdr3_nt: TGTGCCAGCAGCTTGGGCGTCGGGGAGCTGTTTTTT; cdr3_aa: CASSLGVGELFF
v_call: TRBV5-4; j_call: TRBJ1-5; clone_size: -; d_call: -; cdr3_nt: TGTGCCAGCAGCTTGGCTCCCCATCAGCCCCAGCATTTT; cdr3_aa: CASSLAPHQPQHF
v_call: TRBV15; j_call: TRBJ2-7; clone_size: many; d_call: TRBD2; cdr3_nt: TGTGCCACCAGCAAGGATACTAGCGCCTACGAGCAGTACTTC; cdr3_aa: CATSKDTSAYEQYF
v_call: TRBV9; j_call: TRBJ1-3; clone_size: -; d_call: -; cdr3_nt: TGTGCCAGCAGCCCAGCATCCGGGACAAATGGAAACACCATATATTTT; cdr3_aa: CASSPASGTNGNTIYF